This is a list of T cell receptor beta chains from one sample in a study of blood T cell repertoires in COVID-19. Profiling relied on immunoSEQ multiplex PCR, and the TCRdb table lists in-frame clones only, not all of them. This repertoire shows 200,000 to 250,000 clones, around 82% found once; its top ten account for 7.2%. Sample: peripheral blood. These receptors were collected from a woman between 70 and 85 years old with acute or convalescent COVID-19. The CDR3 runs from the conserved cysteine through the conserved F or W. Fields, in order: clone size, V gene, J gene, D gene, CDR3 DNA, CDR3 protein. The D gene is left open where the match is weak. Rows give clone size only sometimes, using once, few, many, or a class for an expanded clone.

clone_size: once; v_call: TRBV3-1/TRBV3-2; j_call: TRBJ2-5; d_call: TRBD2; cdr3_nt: TGTGCCAGCAGCCAAGTGGGGGGGTCAGAGACCCAGTACTTC; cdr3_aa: CASSQVGGSETQYF
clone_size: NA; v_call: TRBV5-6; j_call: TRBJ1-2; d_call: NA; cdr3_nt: TGTGCCAGCAGATTACTCGGGACACGGGGCTACACCTTC; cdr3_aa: CASRLLGTRGYTF
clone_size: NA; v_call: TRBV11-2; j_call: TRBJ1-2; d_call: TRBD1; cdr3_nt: TGTGCCAGCAGCTACCGACAGGGGGTCACAGATGGCTACACCTTC; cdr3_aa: CASSYRQGVTDGYTF
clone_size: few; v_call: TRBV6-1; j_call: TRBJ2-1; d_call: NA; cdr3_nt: TGTGCCAGCAGTGACGGTCCCCATGAGCAGTTCTTC; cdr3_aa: CASSDGPHEQFF
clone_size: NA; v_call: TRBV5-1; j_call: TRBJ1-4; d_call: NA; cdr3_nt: TGCGCCAGCAGCTTGGGGCAGGGTATGGAAAAACTGTTTTTT; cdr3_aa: CASSLGQGMEKLFF
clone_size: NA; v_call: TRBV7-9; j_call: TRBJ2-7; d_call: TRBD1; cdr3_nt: TGTGCCAGCAGCCAACAGGGGAGAGAGCAGTACTTC; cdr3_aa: CASSQQGREQYF
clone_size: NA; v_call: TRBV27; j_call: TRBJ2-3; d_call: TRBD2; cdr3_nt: TGTGCCAGCAGGACACCGGCGGGACTAGGGTCCACAGATACGCAGTATTTT; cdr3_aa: CASRTPAGLGSTDTQYF
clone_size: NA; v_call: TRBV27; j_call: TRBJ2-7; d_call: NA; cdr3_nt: TGTGCATGCAGGCAACAGAGATCCTACGAGCAGTACTTC; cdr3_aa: CACRQQRSYEQYF
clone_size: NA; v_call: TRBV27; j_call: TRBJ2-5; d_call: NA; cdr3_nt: TGTGCCAGCAGTTTGAACAGCCCTCGAGAGACCCAGTACTTC; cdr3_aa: CASSLNSPRETQYF
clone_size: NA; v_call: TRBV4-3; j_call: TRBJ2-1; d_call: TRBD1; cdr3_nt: TGCGCCAGCAGCCAAGTACAGGGGGCGGTTGGTGAGCAGTTCTTC; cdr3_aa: CASSQVQGAVGEQFF
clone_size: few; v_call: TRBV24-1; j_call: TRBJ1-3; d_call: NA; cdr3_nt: TGTGCCACCAGTGATCCTACAGACTCTGGAAACACCATATATTTT; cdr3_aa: CATSDPTDSGNTIYF
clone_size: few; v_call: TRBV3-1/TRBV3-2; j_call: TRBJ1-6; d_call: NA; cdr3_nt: TGTGCCAGCAGCTCAAATTCACCCCTCCACTTT; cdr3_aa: CASSSNSPLHF
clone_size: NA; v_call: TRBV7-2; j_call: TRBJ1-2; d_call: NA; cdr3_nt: TGTGCCAGCAGCTACCCGGGATCTTATGGCTACACCTTC; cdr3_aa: CASSYPGSYGYTF
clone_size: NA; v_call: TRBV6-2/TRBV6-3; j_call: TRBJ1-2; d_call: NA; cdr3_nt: TGTGCCAGCAGTTCGATAACAGGGTCGGTTGGCTACACCTTC; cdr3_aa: CASSSITGSVGYTF
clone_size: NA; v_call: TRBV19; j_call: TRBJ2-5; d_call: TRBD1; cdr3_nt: TGTGCCAGTAGTTTGGGACAGGCTAAAGAGACCCAGTACTTC; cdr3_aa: CASSLGQAKETQYF